These 13 T cell receptor beta chains were all obtained from the same sample, sequenced in a study of blood T cell repertoires in COVID-19. This table comes from immunoSEQ multiplex PCR, and its TCRdb copy is limited to in-frame clones, with some not included. The profile shows about 160,000 clones, about 80% of them singletons. Sequencing input: peripheral blood. These receptors came from an elderly woman with acute or convalescent COVID-19.

As DNA, the CDR3 is TGTGCCATCAGCCCGGGACTAGCGGGAGGCGGGGATACGCAGTATTTT. Protein sequence: CAISPGLAGGGDTQYF. V usage is TRBV10-3 and J usage is TRBJ2-3, with 15 bases aligning to TRBD2. This CDR3 has 16 amino acids. J was trimmed by 6 bases and V by 6 bases; bases with no gene match: 7. Germline CDR1 reads ENHRY; CDR2 reads SYGVKD.

Notes on this clone: At one end the junction does not follow the germline gene, possibly because of a read error. This chain joins TRBV29-1 and TRBJ2-7; the match to TRBD1 covers 8 bases. The germline gives CDR1 SQVTM, CDR2 ANQGSEA. The CDR3 is 12 amino acids. The DNA of the CDR3 is TGCAGCGTAAGGACAGGGTCACACGAGCAGCACTTC. Translated: CSVRTGSHEQHF.

V is TRBV5-6 and J is TRBJ1-6; 9 bases align to TRBD1. The CDR3 consists of 17 residues. Germline V gives CDR1 SGHDT, CDR2 YYEEEE. Trimming cost V 0 bases and J 5 bases; bases outside gene matches: 6. CDR3 protein: CASSLERQGGNNSPLHF. The CDR3 DNA reads as TGTGCCAGCAGCTTGGAGAGACAGGGGGGAAATAATTCACCCCTCCACTTT.

This chain connects TRBV5-1 to TRBJ1-2; TRBD1 matches at 9 bases. Germline lookup yields CDR1 SGHRS and CDR2 YFSETQ. Trimming took 9 bases from V and 8 from J; bases not matched to a gene: 17. The CDR3 consists of 15 residues. The CDR3 spells CATQPRTGAGGGYTF. CDR3 sequence (DNA): TGCGCCACCCAGCCGCGGACAGGGGCTGGAGGAGGCTACACCTTC. The variable domain in full, completed from reference TRBV5-1 and TRBJ1-2, reads KAGVTQTPRYLIKTRGQQVTLSCSPISGHRSVSWYQQTPGQGLQFLFEYFSETQRNKGNFPGRFSGRQFSNSRSEMNVSTLELGDSALYLCATQPRTGAGGGYTFGSGTRLTVV.

J is TRBJ1-2 and V is TRBV6-2 or TRBV6-3; 9 bases are shared with TRBD1. The CDR3 runs 14 residues. V shed 2 bases and J 4 bases; nucleotides not matched to a gene: 2. CDR1 and CDR2 (germline): MNHEY, SVGEGT. CDR3 loop: CASSYRGQGYGYTF. CDR3 DNA: TGTGCCAGCAGTTACCGGGGACAGGGCTATGGCTACACCTTC.

CDR3 protein: CASSVQGRNTGELFF. CDR3 coding DNA: TGTGCCAGCAGTGTGCAGGGGAGGAACACCGGGGAGCTGTTTTTT. The rearrangement uses TRBV2 and TRBJ2-2, with TRBD1 as a possible D gene (6 bases). Germline V gene sequence: CDR1 SNHLY, CDR2 FYNNEI. This CDR3 region has 15 residues. Trimming took off 4 bases at V and 1 base at J, with 10 bases between the two ends.

The chain combines TRBV7-9 with TRBJ2-2; weak D call: TRBD2 (6 bases). The CDR3 is made up of 17 amino acids. The germline V gene encodes CDR1 SEHNR and CDR2 FQNEAQ (reference sequence). The V gene lost 1 base and the J gene lost 4 bases, with 16 bases spanning the gap. CDR3 nucleotides: TGTGCCAGCAGCTTAGGTGGGCGGGAAGGAGTCACCGGGGAGCTGTTTTTT. This gives the protein CASSLGGREGVTGELFF.

The chain carries TRBV5-4 and TRBJ1-2; TRBD1 aligns across 7 bases. CDR3 length: 14 residues. CDR1 and CDR2 (germline): SGHNT, YYREEE (reference sequence). V lost 1 base, J lost 2 bases, and 2 bases stayed unmatched. The DNA for the CDR3 is TGTGCCAGCAGCTTGCCGACAGGGAACTATGGCTACACCTTC. Translated, it gives CASSLPTGNYGYTF.

CDR3 nucleotide sequence: TGTGCCAGCAGCTTAGCCGCAGGGGGCTTCAGGGCAACTAATGAAAAACTGTTTTTT. Translated: CASSLAAGGFRATNEKLFF. The chain uses TRBV7-9 and TRBJ1-4; 8 bases line up with TRBD1. Per the germline V gene, CDR1 is SEHNR and CDR2 is FQNEAQ (reference sequence). This CDR3 has 19 residues. V was clipped by 0 bases and J by 0 bases; unmatched bases: 9.

Only a few counts were recorded for this clone. This sequence joins TRBV18 and TRBJ2-7; D perhaps matches TRBD2 (7 bases). This CDR3 contains 15 residues. The germline V and J ends were trimmed by 4 bases and 3 bases, with 16 bases remaining between them. The germline V gene encodes CDR1 KGHSH and CDR2 LQKENI. The DNA for the CDR3 is TGTGCCAGCTCACTTTCCTCGGGGGGCTACTACGAGCAGTACTTC. It is translated as CASSLSSGGYYEQYF.

The chain recombines TRBV5-1 with TRBJ2-7; 7 nucleotides line up with TRBD1. Germline V CDR1 and CDR2: SGHRS, YFSETQ. V was clipped by 4 bases and J by 3 bases; unmatched bases: 7. This CDR3 spans 14 amino acids. The CDR3 DNA follows: TGCGCCAGCAGCCCCCGGGACAGCAACTACGAGCAGTACTTC. Protein sequence: CASSPRDSNYEQYF.

About this clone itself: The same CDR3 arises from other DNA sequences in this sample as well. The chain employs TRBV7-2 and TRBJ1-1, with unresolved D. The CDR3 contains 13 residues. Germline CDR1 and CDR2: SGHTA and FQGNSA. V was trimmed by 3 bases and J by 0 bases, leaving 5 bases between them. The CDR3 bases are TGTGCCAGCAGCTTTTCCGTGAACACTGAAGCTTTCTTT. This sequence encodes CASSFSVNTEAFF.

The rearrangement joins TRBV10-1 to TRBJ2-7; TRBD1 aligns across 8 bases. CDR3 length: 16 amino acids. Germline trimming cut 0 bases from V and 4 bases from J; bases unmatched to any gene: 8. Germline CDR1 WNHNN, CDR2 SYGVQD (reference sequence). The CDR3: CASSESDGTGLYEQYF. The CDR3 DNA is TGCGCCAGCAGTGAGTCGGACGGGACAGGATTATACGAGCAGTACTTC.